The 30 T cell receptor beta chains below were found in one sample sequenced in a study of cytomegalovirus exposure and HLA in healthy donors. Some clones are missing from TCRdb's copy, which holds only in-frame ones; the method was immunoSEQ multiplex PCR. Of some 350,000 clones in the sample, about 90% are singletons; the top ten hold over 1%. The sample was PBMCs. These receptors all stem from a woman aged 25 to 39 in good health and CMV-seropositive.

Turning to this clone: Within the sample, other DNA sequences also encode this same CDR3. This chain uses TRBV5-6 with TRBJ2-7, with unresolved D. The CDR3 is 12 residues long. Germline CDR1 SGHDT, CDR2 YYEEEE. Trimming removed 2 bases at V and 2 bases at J, with 5 bases between. The CDR3 DNA is TGTGCCAGCAGCTTCTCAGCCTACGAGCAGTACTTC. Translation: CASSFSAYEQYF.

The chain couples TRBV7-3 to TRBJ2-1; no definite D call. CDR3 length: 11 residues. Trimming took off 2 bases at V and 8 bases at J, with 4 bases between the two ends. Germline V CDR1 and CDR2: SGHTA, FQGTGA. The CDR3: CASSLGDEQFF. Here the CDR3 DNA reads TGTGCCAGCAGCTTAGGGGATGAGCAGTTCTTC.

CDR3 region: CAWSGSGTPYGYTF. The DNA of the CDR3 is TGTGCCTGGAGTGGTTCCGGGACCCCCTATGGCTACACCTTC. The chain is built from TRBV30 and TRBJ1-2, with a possible D match to TRBD1 (5 bases). Deletions cut 1 base from V and 4 bases from J, with 13 bases between. Germline CDR1 reads GTSNPN; CDR2 reads SVGIG (reference sequence). This CDR3 has 14 amino acids.

This clone was counted a few times. The chain is built from TRBV4-1 and TRBJ1-6; 9 positions match TRBD1. The CDR3 extends over 15 amino acids. The V segment lost 2 bases and the J segment 9 bases; nucleotides outside the gene matches: 5. CDR1 MGHRA and CDR2 YSYEKL come from the germline V gene. The CDR3 DNA is TGCGCCAGCAGCCAATTGGGGACAGGGCGTTCACCCCTCCACTTT. Translated: CASSQLGTGRSPLHF.

This rearrangement joins TRBV29-1 to TRBJ2-3; 8 bases agree with TRBD2. Looked up from germline, CDR1 is SQVTM and CDR2 is ANQGSEA. Unmatched junction bases numbered 7, after V lost 7 bases and J lost 4 bases. The CDR3 runs 13 residues. In DNA, the CDR3 is TGCAGCGCCGCCCGGGGGGGCGCAGATACGCAGTATTTT. It codes for CSAARGGADTQYF.

This clone was counted only a few times. V is TRBV7-9 and J is TRBJ1-5, with D possibly matching TRBD1 (5 bases). This CDR3 is 14 amino acids long. CDR1 is SEHNR and CDR2 is FQNEAQ in the germline V gene (reference sequence). V dropped 0 bases and J dropped 3 bases, with 6 bases sitting between them. The CDR3 is CASSLAGTNQPQHF. The CDR3 nucleotides are TGTGCCAGCAGCTTAGCAGGGACCAATCAGCCCCAGCATTTT.

This clone has a single count. Other nucleotide sequences in the sample specify the same CDR3. V gene TRBV4-1 combines with J gene TRBJ2-7, with 9 bases aligning to TRBD2. Per the germline V gene, CDR1 is MGHRA and CDR2 is YSYEKL. The junction had 3 bases not matched to a gene; V was cut back by 1 base and J by 2 bases. There are 15 residues in the CDR3. The CDR3 sequence is CASSQAASGTYEQYF. The CDR3 DNA reads TGCGCCAGCAGCCAAGCAGCTAGCGGGACCTACGAGCAGTACTTC.

V usage is TRBV28 and J usage is TRBJ1-1; possibly TRBD1 for D (5 bases). Germline CDR1 is MDHEN and CDR2 is SYDVKM. The CDR3 runs 15 residues. V dropped 1 base and J dropped 1 base, with 10 bases sitting between them. The CDR3 sequence is CASSLLSGGNTEAFF. CDR3 DNA sequence: TGTGCCAGCAGTTTATTGAGTGGGGGGAACACTGAAGCTTTCTTT.

The CDR3 here is CASSLAQGGSYNEQFF. CDR3 DNA sequence: TGTGCCAGCAGCTTAGCTCAGGGGGGCTCCTACAATGAGCAGTTCTTC. V usage is TRBV7-9 and J usage is TRBJ2-1, with a weak D call TRBD1 (7 bases). The V end lost 0 bases, the J end lost 0 bases, and 9 bases lay between the germline ends. The CDR3 loop spans 16 amino acids. CDR1 is SEHNR and CDR2 is FQNEAQ in the germline V gene (reference sequence).

The gene calls are TRBV5-6 and TRBJ2-4, with 8 bases aligning to TRBD1. Germline V gene lookup returns CDR1 SGHDT and CDR2 YYEEEE. V dropped 3 bases and J dropped 7; count of bases not matched to a gene: 6. CDR3 length equals 14 residues. The CDR3 DNA reads TGTGCCAGCAGCTCCGGGACAGGACGGAACATTCAGTACTTC. Translating it yields CASSSGTGRNIQYF.

The chain has TRBV7-2 and TRBJ2-1; tentatively, D is TRBD2 (6 bases). The CDR3 runs 13 residues. Per the germline V gene, CDR1 is SGHTA and CDR2 is FQGNSA. The germline V and J ends were trimmed by 5 bases and 6 bases, with 11 bases remaining between them. Here the CDR3 DNA reads TGTGCCAGCAGCCCGGGACTGGGCAATGAGCAGTTCTTC. This sequence encodes CASSPGLGNEQFF.

The rearrangement joins TRBV10-3 to TRBJ1-2, with unresolved D. CDR3 length equals 14 residues. V was trimmed by 6 bases and J by 8 bases, leaving 19 bases between them. CDR1 is ENHRY and CDR2 is SYGVKD in the germline V gene. CDR3: CAISRGLTQEGYTF. CDR3 coding DNA: TGTGCCATCAGCAGAGGACTTACTCAGGAGGGCTACACCTTC.

The V and J genes are TRBV10-3 and TRBJ1-1; tentatively, D is TRBD1 (5 bases). In germline, CDR1 is ENHRY, CDR2 SYGVKD. The CDR3 covers 13 residues. Trimming cost V 4 bases and J 2 bases, with 8 bases left between them. CDR3: CAISAGGNTEAFF. CDR3 sequence (DNA): TGTGCCATCAGTGCGGGGGGAAACACTGAAGCTTTCTTT.

This chain connects TRBV6-5 to TRBJ1-2; TRBD1 aligns across 8 bases. The CDR3 extends over 15 amino acids. The germline V gene has CDR1 MNHEY and CDR2 SVGAGI. With 0 bases clipped from V and 6 bases from J, the junction kept 6 bases outside the gene matches. The CDR3 bases are TGTGCCAGCAGTTACTCGGACAGGGTCATACATGGCTACACCTTC. Its protein is CASSYSDRVIHGYTF.

J is TRBJ2-1 and V is TRBV10-1, with 11 nucleotides matching TRBD1. The V gene's germline CDR1 is WNHNN and CDR2 SYGVQD (reference sequence). CDR3 length: 15 amino acids. After removal of 6 bases from V and 5 bases from J, the junction contained 6 bases not matched to a gene. The CDR3 here is CASRGDRGIHNEQFF. The CDR3 DNA is TGCGCCAGCAGGGGGGACAGGGGGATACACAATGAGCAGTTCTTC.

The chain links TRBV7-2 to TRBJ2-3; no clear D gene. The V gene lost 1 base and the J gene lost 6 bases, with 23 bases spanning the gap. Germline CDR1 is SGHTA and CDR2 is FQGNSA. The CDR3 runs 18 residues. CDR3 sequence reads: CASSLVRIIPLLKDTQYF. The CDR3 bases are TGTGCCAGCAGCTTAGTTCGGATCATACCCCTTTTGAAGGATACGCAGTATTTT.

The chain employs TRBV9 and TRBJ2-5, with D possibly being TRBD2 (6 bases). V was cut by 0 bases and J by 4 bases, with 13 bases left in between. From germline, CDR1 is SGDLS and CDR2 YYNGEE. The CDR3 length is 15 residues. For the CDR3, the DNA is TGTGCCAGCAGCGTAGGTGGCGGGAACTTAGAGACCCAGTACTTC. Protein product: CASSVGGGNLETQYF.

This clone was recorded only once. Written as DNA, the CDR3 is TGTGCCAGCAGCTTTGGGCCCACTAGGGGTGGCAACATTCAGTACTTC. This translates into CASSFGPTRGGNIQYF. The chain joins TRBV5-6 to TRBJ2-4, with D perhaps matching TRBD1 or TRBD2 (5 bases each). Looked up from germline, CDR1 is SGHDT and CDR2 is YYEEEE. The germline V and J ends were trimmed by 2 bases and 7 bases, with 19 bases remaining between them. The CDR3 length is 16 residues.

The genes are TRBV6-6 and TRBJ2-7; D may be TRBD1 (6 bases). There are 13 residues in the CDR3. Germline V gene lookup returns CDR1 MNHNY and CDR2 SVGAGI (reference sequence). V gave up 5 bases and J gave up 7 bases, with 15 bases separating them. The CDR3 nucleotides read TGTGCCAGCAGTAACGGACAGCTAGAAGAGCAGTACTTC. Encoded protein: CASSNGQLEEQYF.

The chain uses TRBV5-1 and TRBJ1-2; 7 bases match TRBD1. CDR1 SGHRS and CDR2 YFSETQ come from the germline V gene. Trimming removed 0 bases from V and 2 bases from J; junction bases left unmatched: 1. The CDR3 contains 14 residues. The CDR3 is CASSLVGQNYGYTF. The CDR3 bases are TGCGCCAGCAGCTTGGTGGGACAGAACTATGGCTACACCTTC.

The J gene is TRBJ2-6, the V gene TRBV4-3, with 8 bases matching TRBD2. The CDR3 totals 17 residues. V gave up 0 bases and J gave up 4 bases; unmatched junction bases: 5. From germline, CDR1 is LGHNA and CDR2 YSLEER. The CDR3 reads CASSQDLGLAGANVLTF. CDR3 nucleotides: TGCGCCAGCAGCCAAGACCTAGGACTAGCCGGGGCCAACGTCCTGACTTTC.

This clone turned up a few times. This rearrangement joins TRBV28 to TRBJ2-4; no clear D. From germline, CDR1 is MDHEN and CDR2 SYDVKM. CDR3 size: 14 residues. Trimming cost V 3 bases and J 1 base, with 7 bases left between them. CDR3 in amino acids: CASSLGLAKNIQYF. In nucleotides, the CDR3 is TGTGCCAGCAGTTTGGGATTGGCCAAAAACATTCAGTACTTC.

The V gene is TRBV28, the J gene TRBJ1-2, with D maybe TRBD1 (6 bases). Per the germline V gene, CDR1 is MDHEN and CDR2 is SYDVKM. The germline V and J ends were trimmed by 6 bases and 5 bases, with 13 bases remaining between them. This CDR3 spans 13 amino acids. The CDR3 sequence: CASSLNRAYGYTF. The CDR3 nucleotides read TGTGCCAGCAGCCTAAACAGGGCTTATGGCTACACCTTC.

The chain links TRBV19 to TRBJ1-2; 8 bases map to TRBD1. CDR3 length: 11 amino acids. The germline V gene encodes CDR1 LNHDA and CDR2 SQIVND (reference sequence). Germline trimming cut 6 bases from V and 7 bases from J; bases unmatched to any gene: 1. The chain's CDR3 is CASRDRVGYTF. The CDR3, as DNA: TGTGCCAGTAGGGACAGGGTTGGCTACACCTTC. The full variable domain, with the rest looked up from reference TRBV19 and TRBJ1-2, is DGGITQSPKYLFRKEGQNVTLSCEQNLNHDAMYWYRQDPGQGLRLIYYSQIVNDFQKGDIAEGYSVSREKKESFPLTVTSAQKNPTAFYLCASRDRVGYTFGSGTRLTVV.

The gene calls are TRBV27 and TRBJ2-7, with TRBD2 as a possible D gene (5 bases). Per the germline V gene, CDR1 is MNHEY and CDR2 is SMNVEV (reference sequence). The V and J ends lost 5 bases and 0 bases respectively, with 14 bases between them. CDR3 length: 15 amino acids. CDR3 loop: CASSPLGLSSYEQYF. CDR3 nucleotide sequence: TGTGCCAGCAGTCCCCTTGGACTCAGCTCCTACGAGCAGTACTTC.

The CDR3 sequence: CASSLGDRPLEQYF. The CDR3 DNA follows: TGTGCCAGCAGCTTGGGCGACAGGCCCCTCGAGCAGTACTTC. The J gene is TRBJ2-7, the V gene TRBV5-4; maybe TRBD1 (6 bases). With 0 bases removed from V and 6 bases from J, the gap between germline ends came to 13 bases. Germline lookup yields CDR1 SGHNT and CDR2 YYREEE (reference sequence). The CDR3 is 14 residues long.

The chain links TRBV7-9 to TRBJ2-7, with a possible D match to TRBD1 (5 bases). The germline V and J ends were trimmed by 5 bases and 2 bases, with 16 bases remaining between them. There are 15 residues in the CDR3. Germline values: CDR1 SEHNR, CDR2 FQNEAQ (reference sequence). The CDR3 nucleotides are TGTGCCAGCAGCCCACGGACATCGCACCCCTACGAGCAGTACTTC. This translates into CASSPRTSHPYEQYF.

The chain carries TRBV4-2 and TRBJ1-1; 11 bases are shared with TRBD1. Per germline, CDR1 LGHNA and CDR2 YNFKEQ. The length of the CDR3 is 16 residues. J gave up 0 bases and V 2 bases, and 2 bases lay outside the gene matches. DNA of the CDR3: TGTGCCAGCAGCCAACGGGACAGGGGGATGAACACTGAAGCTTTCTTT. It encodes CASSQRDRGMNTEAFF.

This sequence joins TRBV5-1 and TRBJ2-5; possibly TRBD1 or TRBD2 for D (5 bases each). Germline loops: CDR1 SGHRS, CDR2 YFSETQ. The CDR3 covers 13 residues. V was cut by 3 bases and J by 7 bases, with 13 bases left in between. CDR3 sequence reads: CASSYWGSGTQYF. CDR3 nucleotides: TGCGCCAGCAGCTACTGGGGGTCCGGGACCCAGTACTTC. The full variable domain, completed using reference TRBV5-1 and TRBJ2-5, is KAGVTQTPRYLIKTRGQQVTLSCSPISGHRSVSWYQQTPGQGLQFLFEYFSETQRNKGNFPGRFSGRQFSNSRSEMNVSTLELGDSALYLCASSYWGSGTQYFGPGTRLLVL.

This clone turned up a few times. This rearrangement joins TRBV6-1 to TRBJ2-2; D gene ambiguous. This CDR3 comprises 13 residues. With 7 bases removed from V and 2 bases from J, the gap between germline ends came to 8 bases. The germline CDR1 and CDR2 sequences are MNHNS and SASEGT. In nucleotides, the CDR3 is TGTGCCAGCACACGCGGAAACACCGGGGAGCTGTTTTTT. Amino acid sequence: CASTRGNTGELFF.